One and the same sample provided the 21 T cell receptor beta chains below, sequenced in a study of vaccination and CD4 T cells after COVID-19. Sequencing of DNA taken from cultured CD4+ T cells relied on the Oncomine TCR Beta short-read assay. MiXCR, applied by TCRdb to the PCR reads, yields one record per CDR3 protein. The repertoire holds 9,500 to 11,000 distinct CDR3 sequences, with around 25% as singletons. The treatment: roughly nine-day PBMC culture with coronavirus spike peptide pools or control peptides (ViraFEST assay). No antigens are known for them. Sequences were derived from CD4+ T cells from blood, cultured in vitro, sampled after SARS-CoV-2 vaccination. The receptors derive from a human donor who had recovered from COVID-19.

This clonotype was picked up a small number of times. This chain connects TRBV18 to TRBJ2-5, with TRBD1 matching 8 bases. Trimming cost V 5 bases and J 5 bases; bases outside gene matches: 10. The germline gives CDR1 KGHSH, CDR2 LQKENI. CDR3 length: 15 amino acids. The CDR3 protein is CASSALGQGGETQYF. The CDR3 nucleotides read TGTGCCAGCTCAGCCTTAGGACAGGGTGGCGAGACCCAGTACTTC.

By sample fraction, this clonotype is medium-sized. The CDR3 loop reads CASSLYADTEAFF. CDR3 DNA: TGTGCCAGCAGCTTGTATGCCGACACTGAAGCTTTCTTT. This chain uses TRBV7-2 with TRBJ1-1; unclear D gene. The CDR3 extends over 13 amino acids. CDR1 and CDR2 from the germline V gene are SGHTA and FQGNSA. Trimming cost V 3 bases and J 3 bases, with 8 bases left between them.

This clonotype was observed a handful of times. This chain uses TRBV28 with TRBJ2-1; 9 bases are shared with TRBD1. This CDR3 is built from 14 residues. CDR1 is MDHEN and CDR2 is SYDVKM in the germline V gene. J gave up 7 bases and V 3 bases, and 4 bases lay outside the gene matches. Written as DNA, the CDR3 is TGTGCCAGCAGTTTTCCAGACAGGGGGAATGAGCAGTTCTTC. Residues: CASSFPDRGNEQFF. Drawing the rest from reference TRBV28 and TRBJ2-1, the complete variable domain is DVKVTQSSRYLVKRTGEKVFLECVQDMDHENMFWYRQDPGLGLRLIYFSYDVKMKEKGDIPEGYSVSREKKERFSLILESASTNQTSMYLCASSFPDRGNEQFFGPGTRLTVL.

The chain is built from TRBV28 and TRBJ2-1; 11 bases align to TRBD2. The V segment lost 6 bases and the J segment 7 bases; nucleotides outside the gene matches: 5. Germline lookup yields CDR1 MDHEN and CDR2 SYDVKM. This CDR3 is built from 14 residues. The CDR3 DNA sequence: TGTGCCAGCAGATTTGGGACTAGCGGTAATGAGCAGTTCTTC. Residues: CASRFGTSGNEQFF. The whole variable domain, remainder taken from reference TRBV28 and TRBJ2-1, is DVKVTQSSRYLVKRTGEKVFLECVQDMDHENMFWYRQDPGLGLRLIYFSYDVKMKEKGDIPEGYSVSREKKERFSLILESASTNQTSMYLCASRFGTSGNEQFFGPGTRLTVL.

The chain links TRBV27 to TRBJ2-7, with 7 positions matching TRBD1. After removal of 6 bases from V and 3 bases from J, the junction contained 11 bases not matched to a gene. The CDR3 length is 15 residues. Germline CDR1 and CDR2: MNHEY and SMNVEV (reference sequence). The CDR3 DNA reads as TGTGCCAGCAGCGACTTGGGACAGCCACACTACGAGCAGTACTTC. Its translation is CASSDLGQPHYEQYF.

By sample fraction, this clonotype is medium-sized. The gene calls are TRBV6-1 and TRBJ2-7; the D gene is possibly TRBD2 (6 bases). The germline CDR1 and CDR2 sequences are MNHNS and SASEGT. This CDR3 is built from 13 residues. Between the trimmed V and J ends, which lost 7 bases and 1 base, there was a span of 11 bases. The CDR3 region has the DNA TGTGCCAGCAAGGAGGGACTTTCCTACGAGCAGTACTTC. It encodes CASKEGLSYEQYF.

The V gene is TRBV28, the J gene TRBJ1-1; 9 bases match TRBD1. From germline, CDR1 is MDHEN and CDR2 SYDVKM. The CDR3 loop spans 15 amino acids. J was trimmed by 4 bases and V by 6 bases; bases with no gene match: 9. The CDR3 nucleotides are TGTGCCAGCAGCCCACCCGGACAGGGGTTCACTGAAGCTTTCTTT. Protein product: CASSPPGQGFTEAFF. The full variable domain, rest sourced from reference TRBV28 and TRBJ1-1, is DVKVTQSSRYLVKRTGEKVFLECVQDMDHENMFWYRQDPGLGLRLIYFSYDVKMKEKGDIPEGYSVSREKKERFSLILESASTNQTSMYLCASSPPGQGFTEAFFGQGTRLTVV.

CDR3 sequence reads: CASSPTGLRGYTF. CDR3 bases: TGTGCCAGCAGCCCGACAGGTCTCCGGGGCTACACCTTC. V and J are TRBV5-4 and TRBJ1-2; perhaps TRBD1 as D (6 bases). Germline loops: CDR1 SGHNT, CDR2 YYREEE (reference sequence). The CDR3 runs 13 residues. Trimming removed 4 bases at V and 8 bases at J, with 15 bases between. Looking up the rest from reference TRBV5-4 and TRBJ1-2 gives the full variable domain: ETGVTQSPTHLIKTRGQQVTLRCSSQSGHNTVSWYQQALGQGPQFIFQYYREEENGRGNFPPRFSGLQFPNYSSELNVNALELDDSALYLCASSPTGLRGYTFGSGTRLTVV.

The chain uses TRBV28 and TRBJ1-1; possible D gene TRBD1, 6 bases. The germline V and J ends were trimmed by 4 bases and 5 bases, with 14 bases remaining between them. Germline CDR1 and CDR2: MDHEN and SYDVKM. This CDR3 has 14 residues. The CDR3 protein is CASSSGGLGTEAFF. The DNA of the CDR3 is TGTGCCAGCAGTTCCGGGGGGCTGGGTACTGAAGCTTTCTTT.

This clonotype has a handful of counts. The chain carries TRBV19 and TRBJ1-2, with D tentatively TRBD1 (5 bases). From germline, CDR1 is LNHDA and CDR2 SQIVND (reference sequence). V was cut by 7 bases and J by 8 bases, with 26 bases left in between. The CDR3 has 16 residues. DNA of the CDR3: TGTGCCAGTACCCCTGGGGGGTCGGATAGCACTAGGGGCTACACCTTC. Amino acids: CASTPGGSDSTRGYTF.

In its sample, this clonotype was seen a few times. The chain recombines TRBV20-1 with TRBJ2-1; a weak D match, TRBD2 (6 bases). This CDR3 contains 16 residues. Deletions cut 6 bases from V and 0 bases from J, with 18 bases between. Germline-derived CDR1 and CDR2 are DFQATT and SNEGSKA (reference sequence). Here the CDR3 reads CSAVSLEGGSYNEQFF. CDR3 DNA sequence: TGCAGTGCCGTTTCCTTAGAGGGAGGCTCCTACAATGAGCAGTTCTTC.

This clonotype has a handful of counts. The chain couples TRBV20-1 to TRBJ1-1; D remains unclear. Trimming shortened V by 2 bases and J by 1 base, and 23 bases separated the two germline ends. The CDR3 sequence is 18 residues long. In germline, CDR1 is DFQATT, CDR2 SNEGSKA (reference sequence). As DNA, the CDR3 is TGCAGTGCTAGAACCTCCCCCCGGGGAGCACCTTGGAACACTGAAGCTTTCTTT. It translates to CSARTSPRGAPWNTEAFF.

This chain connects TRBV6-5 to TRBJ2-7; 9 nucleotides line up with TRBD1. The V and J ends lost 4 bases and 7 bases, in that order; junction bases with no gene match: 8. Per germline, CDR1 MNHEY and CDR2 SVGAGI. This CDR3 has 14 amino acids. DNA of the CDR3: TGTGCCAGCAGTTCGGGACAGGGTACGGGGGAGCAGTACTTC. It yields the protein CASSSGQGTGEQYF.

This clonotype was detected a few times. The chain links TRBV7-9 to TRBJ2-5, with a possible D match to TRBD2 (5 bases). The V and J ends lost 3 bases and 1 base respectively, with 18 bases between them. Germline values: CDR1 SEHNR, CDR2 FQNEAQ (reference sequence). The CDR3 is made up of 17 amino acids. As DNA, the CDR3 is TGTGCCAGCAGCTTTGGTATTTCGGGCGGGTCCCAAGAGACCCAGTACTTC. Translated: CASSFGISGGSQETQYF.

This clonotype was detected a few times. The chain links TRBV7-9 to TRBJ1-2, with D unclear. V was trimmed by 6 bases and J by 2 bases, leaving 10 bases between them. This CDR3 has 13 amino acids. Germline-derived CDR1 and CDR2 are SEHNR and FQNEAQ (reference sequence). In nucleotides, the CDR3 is TGTGCCAGCAGGATCTCAGAGAACTATGGCTACACCTTC. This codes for CASRISENYGYTF.

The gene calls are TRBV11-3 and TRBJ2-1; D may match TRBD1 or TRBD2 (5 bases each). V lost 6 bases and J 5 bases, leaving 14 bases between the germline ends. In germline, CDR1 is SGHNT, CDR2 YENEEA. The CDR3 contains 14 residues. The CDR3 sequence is CASSGGRQHNEQFF. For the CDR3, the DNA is TGTGCCAGCAGTGGGGGACGGCAGCACAATGAGCAGTTCTTC.

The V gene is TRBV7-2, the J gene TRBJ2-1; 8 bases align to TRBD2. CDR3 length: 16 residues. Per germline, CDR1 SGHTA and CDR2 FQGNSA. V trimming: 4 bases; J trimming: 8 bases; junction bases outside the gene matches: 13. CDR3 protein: CASSWDFSSGKDEQFF. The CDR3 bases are TGTGCCAGCAGCTGGGACTTTAGTAGCGGGAAGGATGAGCAGTTCTTC.

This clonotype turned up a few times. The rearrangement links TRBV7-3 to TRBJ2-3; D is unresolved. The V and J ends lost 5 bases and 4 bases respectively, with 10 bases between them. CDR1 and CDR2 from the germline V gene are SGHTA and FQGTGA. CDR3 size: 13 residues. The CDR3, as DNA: TGTGCCAGCAGCCCGTACGCCGCAGATACGCAGTATTTT. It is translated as CASSPYAADTQYF. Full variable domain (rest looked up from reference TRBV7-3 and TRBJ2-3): GAGVSQTPSNKVTEKGKYVELRCDPISGHTALYWYRQSLGQGPEFLIYFQGTGAADDSGLPNDRFFAVRPEGSVSTLKIQRTERGDSAVYLCASSPYAADTQYFGPGTRLTVL.

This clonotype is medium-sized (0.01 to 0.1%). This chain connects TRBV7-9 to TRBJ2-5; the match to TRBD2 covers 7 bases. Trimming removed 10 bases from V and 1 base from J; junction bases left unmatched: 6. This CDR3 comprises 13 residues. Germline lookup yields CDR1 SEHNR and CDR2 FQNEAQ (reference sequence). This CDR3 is CAMGGTSQETQYF. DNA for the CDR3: TGTGCCATGGGGGGGACTTCCCAAGAGACCCAGTACTTC.

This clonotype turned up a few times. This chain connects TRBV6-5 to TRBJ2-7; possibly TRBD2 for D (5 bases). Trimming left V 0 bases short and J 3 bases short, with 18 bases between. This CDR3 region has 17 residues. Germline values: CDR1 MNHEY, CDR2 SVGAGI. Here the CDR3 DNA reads TGTGCCAGCAGTTACTCGAGAGCCGGGGTAGGAAGCTACGAGCAGTACTTC. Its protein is CASSYSRAGVGSYEQYF.

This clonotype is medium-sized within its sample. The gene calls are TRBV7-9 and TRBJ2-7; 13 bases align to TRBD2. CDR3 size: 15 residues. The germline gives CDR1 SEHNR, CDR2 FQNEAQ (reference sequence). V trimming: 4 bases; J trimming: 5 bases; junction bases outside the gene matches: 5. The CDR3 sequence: CASSSGLAGAHEQYF. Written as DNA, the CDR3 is TGTGCCAGCAGCTCAGGACTAGCGGGAGCCCACGAGCAGTACTTC.